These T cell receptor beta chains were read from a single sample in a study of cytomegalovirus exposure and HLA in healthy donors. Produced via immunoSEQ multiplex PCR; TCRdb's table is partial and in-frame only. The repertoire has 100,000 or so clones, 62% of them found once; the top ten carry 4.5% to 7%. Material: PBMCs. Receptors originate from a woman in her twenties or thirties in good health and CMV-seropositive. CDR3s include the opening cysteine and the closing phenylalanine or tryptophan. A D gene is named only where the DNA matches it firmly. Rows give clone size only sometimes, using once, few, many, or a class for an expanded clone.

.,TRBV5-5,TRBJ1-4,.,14,TGTGCCAGCACCGGGACAAGCGTTAATGAAAAACTGTTTTTT,CASTGTSVNEKLFF
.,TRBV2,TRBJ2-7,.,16,TGTGCCAGCAGTGAACCCGAGGGACAACGGGAGGACGAGCAGTACTTC,CASSEPEGQREDEQYF
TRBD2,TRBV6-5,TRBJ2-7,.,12,TGTGCCAGCAGTGGACGGACTAGCGAGCAGTACTTC,CASSGRTSEQYF
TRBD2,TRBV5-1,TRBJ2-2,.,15,TGCGCCAGCAGCTTGGAATTAGCGGGAGCCGGGGAGCTGTTTTTT,CASSLELAGAGELFF
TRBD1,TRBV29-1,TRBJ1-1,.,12,TGCAGCGCTTCCGGGACAGGGTCTGAAGCTTTCTTT,CSASGTGSEAFF
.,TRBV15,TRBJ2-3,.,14,TGTGCCACCAGCAGAGATCAGGGCCCAGATACGCAGTATTTT,CATSRDQGPDTQYF
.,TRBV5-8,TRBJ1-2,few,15,TGTGCCAGCATGGGAGTACACTCCGCTAACTATGGCTACACCTTC,CASMGVHSANYGYTF
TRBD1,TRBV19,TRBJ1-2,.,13,TGTGCCAGTAGTGGACAGGGTCTCTATGGCTACACCTTC,CASSGQGLYGYTF
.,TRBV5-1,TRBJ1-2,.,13,TGCGCCAGCAGCTCTCAGGGGACCTATGGCTACACCTTC,CASSSQGTYGYTF
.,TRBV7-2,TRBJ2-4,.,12,TGTGCCAGCAGCCTGGAGCTAAACATTCAGTACTTC,CASSLELNIQYF
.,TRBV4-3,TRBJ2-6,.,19,TGCGCCAGCGGCGACGGGACAATATTTGACCCTATCGGGGCCAACGTCCTGACTTTC,CASGDGTIFDPIGANVLTF
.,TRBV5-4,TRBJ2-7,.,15,TGTGCCAGCAGCCCCGGACTATTCTCGGCCTACGAGCAGTACTTC,CASSPGLFSAYEQYF
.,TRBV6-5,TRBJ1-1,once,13,TGTGCCAGCAGTTGGACAGTTAACACTGAAGCTTTCTTT,CASSWTVNTEAFF
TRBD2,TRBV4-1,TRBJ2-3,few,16,TGCGCCAGCAGCCAAGATGCGGGGGGGATCACAGATACGCAGTATTTT,CASSQDAGGITDTQYF
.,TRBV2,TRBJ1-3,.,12,TGTGCCAGCACAGGGGACGGAGACACCATATATTTT,CASTGDGDTIYF
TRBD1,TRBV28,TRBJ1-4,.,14,TGTGCCAGCAGTCCACAGGGGGTCTTGGAAAAACTGTTTTTT,CASSPQGVLEKLFF
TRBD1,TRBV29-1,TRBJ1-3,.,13,TGCAGCGCTAGACAGGGGGCTGGAAACACCATATATTTT,CSARQGAGNTIYF
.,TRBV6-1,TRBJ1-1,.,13,TGTGCCAGCAGTCCGTCGGACACCACTGAAGCTTTCTTT,CASSPSDTTEAFF
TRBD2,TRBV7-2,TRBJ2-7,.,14,TGTGCCAGCAGCCGGACTAGCGGAACCTACGAGCAGTACTTC,CASSRTSGTYEQYF
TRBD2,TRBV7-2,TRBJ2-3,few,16,TGTGCCAGCAGCAACTCACTAGCGGGGGGGATAGATACGCAGTATTTT,CASSNSLAGGIDTQYF
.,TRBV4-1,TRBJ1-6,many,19,TGCGCCAGCAGCCAAGATTTATTTGGGCTGAGCTCCTATAATTCACCCCTCCACTTT,CASSQDLFGLSSYNSPLHF
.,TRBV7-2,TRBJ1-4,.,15,TGTGCCTGCAGCTTAGGAGGTGCCCTGGGTGAAAAACTGTTTTTT,CACSLGGALGEKLFF
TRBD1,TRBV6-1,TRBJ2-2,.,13,TGTGCCAGCAGCGGACAGGTTTTGGGGGAGCTGTTTTTT,CASSGQVLGELFF
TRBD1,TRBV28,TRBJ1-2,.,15,TGTGCCAGCATCGACCACTTGGGACAGGGTAGCGGCTACACCTTC,CASIDHLGQGSGYTF
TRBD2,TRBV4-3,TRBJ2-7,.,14,TGCGCCAGCAGCGCAGGCGGGGGGGCTTACGAGCAGTACTTC,CASSAGGGAYEQYF
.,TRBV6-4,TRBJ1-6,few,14,TGTGCCAGCAGTGGTTCCCACGGGAATTCACCCCTCCACTTT,CASSGSHGNSPLHF
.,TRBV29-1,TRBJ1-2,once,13,TGCAGCGTTGAGGTGGCAGGCTACTTCTACTACACCTTC,CSVEVAGYFYYTF
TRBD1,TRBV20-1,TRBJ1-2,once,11,TGCAGTGCCATGGGACAGTATGGCTACACCTTC,CSAMGQYGYTF
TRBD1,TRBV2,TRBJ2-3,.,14,TGTGCCAGCAGGAACAGGGGGCTCACAGATACGCAGTATTTT,CASRNRGLTDTQYF
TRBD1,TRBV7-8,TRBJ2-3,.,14,TGTGCCAGCAGCCAGACAGGGGGGACAGATACGCAGTATTTT,CASSQTGGTDTQYF
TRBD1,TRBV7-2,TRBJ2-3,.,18,TGTGCCAGCAGGGGTGGGACAGCAACAAGCCTCCTCACAGATACGCAGTATTTT,CASRGGTATSLLTDTQYF
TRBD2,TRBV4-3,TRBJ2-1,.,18,TGCGCCAGCAGCCAAGTGGAGGCGGGGGGCGTCCCCAACAGTGAGCAGTTCTTC,CASSQVEAGGVPNSEQFF
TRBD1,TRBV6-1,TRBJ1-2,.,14,TGTGCCAGCAGAATAGATGGGACAGGGGATGGCTACACCTTC,CASRIDGTGDGYTF
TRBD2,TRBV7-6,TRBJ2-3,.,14,TGTGCCAGCAGACTAGCGGGGGGGACAGATACGCAGTATTTT,CASRLAGGTDTQYF
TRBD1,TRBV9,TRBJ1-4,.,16,TGTGCCAGCAGCGCCCTAACAGGGGCCTCTAATGAAAAACTGTTTTTT,CASSALTGASNEKLFF
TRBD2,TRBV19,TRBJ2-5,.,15,TGTGCCAGTAGTATCTCCAGCGGGGGATTAGAGACCCAGTACTTC,CASSISSGGLETQYF
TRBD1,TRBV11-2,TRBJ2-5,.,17,TGTGCCAGCAGCTTAGATCCCAGACAGGGGGTGGGAGAGACCCAGTACTTC,CASSLDPRQGVGETQYF
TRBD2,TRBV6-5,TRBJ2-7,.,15,TGTGCCAGCACCCTGACTAGCGGGGAATCCTACGAGCAGTACTTC,CASTLTSGESYEQYF
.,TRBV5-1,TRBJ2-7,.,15,TGCGCCAGCAGCTTGGGACCGGGAGAGACGTACGAGCAGTACTTC,CASSLGPGETYEQYF
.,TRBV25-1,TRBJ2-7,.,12,TGTGCCAGCAGTGAGACAGGTTACGAGCAGTACTTC,CASSETGYEQYF
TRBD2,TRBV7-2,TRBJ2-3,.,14,TGTGCCAGCAGCTTCGGGGGGTCCAAAGATACGCAGTATTTT,CASSFGGSKDTQYF
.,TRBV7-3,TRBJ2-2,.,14,TGTGCCAGCAGTACATACGGGGGCACCGGGGAGCTGTTTTTT,CASSTYGGTGELFF
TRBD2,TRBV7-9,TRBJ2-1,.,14,TGTGCCAGCAGCCTTAGCGGGGGGTTCAATGAGCAGTTCTTC,CASSLSGGFNEQFF
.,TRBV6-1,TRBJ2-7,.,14,TGTGCCAGCAGTGAAGGACTAGACGTTTACGAGCAGTACTTC,CASSEGLDVYEQYF
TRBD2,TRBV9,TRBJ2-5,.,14,TGTGCCAGCAGCGAGCGGGGGGTGAGAGAGACCCAGTACTTC,CASSERGVRETQYF
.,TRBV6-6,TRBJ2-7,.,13,TGTGCCAGCAGCTCCAACCCTGAGTACGAGCAGTACTTC,CASSSNPEYEQYF
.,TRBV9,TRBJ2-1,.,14,TGTGCCAGCAGCGCTACAGGGTCCTACAATGAGCAGTTCTTC,CASSATGSYNEQFF
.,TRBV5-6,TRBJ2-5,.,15,TGTGCCAGCAGCTTGTTGCCAGGGAACCAAGAGACCCAGTACTTC,CASSLLPGNQETQYF